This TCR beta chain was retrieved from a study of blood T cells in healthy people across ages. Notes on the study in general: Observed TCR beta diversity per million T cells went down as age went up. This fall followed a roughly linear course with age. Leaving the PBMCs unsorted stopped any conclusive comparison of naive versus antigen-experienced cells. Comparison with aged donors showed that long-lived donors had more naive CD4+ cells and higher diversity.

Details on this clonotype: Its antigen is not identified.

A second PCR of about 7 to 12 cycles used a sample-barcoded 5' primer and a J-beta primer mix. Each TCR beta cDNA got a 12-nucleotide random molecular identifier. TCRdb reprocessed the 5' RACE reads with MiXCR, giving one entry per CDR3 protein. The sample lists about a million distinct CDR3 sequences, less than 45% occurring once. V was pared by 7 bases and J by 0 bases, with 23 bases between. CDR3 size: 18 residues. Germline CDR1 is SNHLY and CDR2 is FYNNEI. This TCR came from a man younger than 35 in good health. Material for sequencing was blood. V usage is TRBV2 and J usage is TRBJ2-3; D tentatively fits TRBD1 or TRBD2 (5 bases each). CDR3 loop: CASKTGHSTLPSTDTQYF. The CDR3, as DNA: TGTGCCAGCAAGACGGGGCATTCGACACTACCTAGCACAGATACGCAGTATTTT.